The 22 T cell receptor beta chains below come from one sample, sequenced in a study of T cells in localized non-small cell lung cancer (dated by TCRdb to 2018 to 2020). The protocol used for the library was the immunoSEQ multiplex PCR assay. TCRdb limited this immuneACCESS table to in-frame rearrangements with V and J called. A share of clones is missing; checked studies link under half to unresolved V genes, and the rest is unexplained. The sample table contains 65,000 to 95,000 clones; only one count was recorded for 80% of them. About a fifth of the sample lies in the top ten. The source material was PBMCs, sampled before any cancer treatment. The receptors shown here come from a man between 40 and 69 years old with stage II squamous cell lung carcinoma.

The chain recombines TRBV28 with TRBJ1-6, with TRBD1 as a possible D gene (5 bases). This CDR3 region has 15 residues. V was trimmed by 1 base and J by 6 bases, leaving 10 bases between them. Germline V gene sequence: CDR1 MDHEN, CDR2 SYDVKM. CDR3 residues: CASSLSRGINSPLHF. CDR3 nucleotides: TGTGCCAGCAGTTTATCGCGGGGGATTAATTCACCCCTCCACTTT.

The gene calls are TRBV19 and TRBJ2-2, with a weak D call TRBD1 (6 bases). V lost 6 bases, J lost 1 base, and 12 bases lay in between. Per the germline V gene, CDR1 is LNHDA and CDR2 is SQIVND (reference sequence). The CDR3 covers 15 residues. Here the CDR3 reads CASRGGQGNTGELFF. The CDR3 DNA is TGTGCCAGTAGAGGGGGTCAGGGGAACACCGGGGAGCTGTTTTTT. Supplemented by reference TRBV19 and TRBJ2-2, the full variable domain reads DGGITQSPKYLFRKEGQNVTLSCEQNLNHDAMYWYRQDPGQGLRLIYYSQIVNDFQKGDIAEGYSVSREKKESFPLTVTSAQKNPTAFYLCASRGGQGNTGELFFGEGSRLTVL.

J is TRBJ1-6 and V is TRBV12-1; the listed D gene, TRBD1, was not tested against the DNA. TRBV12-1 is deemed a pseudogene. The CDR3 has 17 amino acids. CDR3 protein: CASSFYRGQLYNSPLHF. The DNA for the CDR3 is TGTGCCAGCAGCTTTTACCGGGGACAACTTTATAATTCACCCCTCCACTTT.

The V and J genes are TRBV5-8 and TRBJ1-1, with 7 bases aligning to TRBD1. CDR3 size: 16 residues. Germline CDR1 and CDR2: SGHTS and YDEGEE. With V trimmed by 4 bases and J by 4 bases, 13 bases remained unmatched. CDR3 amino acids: CASSTQHRGGGTEAFF. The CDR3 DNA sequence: TGTGCCAGCAGCACACAACACAGGGGAGGCGGCACTGAAGCTTTCTTT.

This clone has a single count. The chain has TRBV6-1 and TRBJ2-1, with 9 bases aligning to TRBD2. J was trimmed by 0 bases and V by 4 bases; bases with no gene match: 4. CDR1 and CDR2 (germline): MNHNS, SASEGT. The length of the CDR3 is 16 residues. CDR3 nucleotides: TGTGCCAGCAGTGGCCTAGCGGGGAGCTCCTACAATGAGCAGTTCTTC. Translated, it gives CASSGLAGSSYNEQFF.

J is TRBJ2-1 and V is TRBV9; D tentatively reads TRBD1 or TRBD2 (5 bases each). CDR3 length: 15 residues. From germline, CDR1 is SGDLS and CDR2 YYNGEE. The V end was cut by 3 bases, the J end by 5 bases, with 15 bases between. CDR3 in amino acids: CASSAGDGADNEQFF. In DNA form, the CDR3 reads TGTGCCAGCAGCGCTGGGGACGGAGCGGACAATGAGCAGTTCTTC.

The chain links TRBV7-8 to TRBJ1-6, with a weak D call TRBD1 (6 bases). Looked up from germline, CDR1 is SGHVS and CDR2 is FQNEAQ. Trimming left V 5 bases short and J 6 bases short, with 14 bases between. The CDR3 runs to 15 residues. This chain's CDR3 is CASSPLQGANSPLHF. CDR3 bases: TGTGCCAGCAGCCCCCTACAGGGAGCTAATTCACCCCTCCACTTT.

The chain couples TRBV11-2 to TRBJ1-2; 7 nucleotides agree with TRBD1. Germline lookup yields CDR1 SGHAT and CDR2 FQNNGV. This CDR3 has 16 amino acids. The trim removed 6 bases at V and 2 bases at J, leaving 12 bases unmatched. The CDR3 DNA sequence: TGTGCCAGCAGACCTAACAGGGGCCCCACCAACTATGGCTACACCTTC. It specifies CASRPNRGPTNYGYTF. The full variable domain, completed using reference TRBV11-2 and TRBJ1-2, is EAGVAQSPRYKIIEKRQSVAFWCNPISGHATLYWYQQILGQGPKLLIQFQNNGVVDDSQLPKDRFSAERLKGVDSTLKIQPAKLEDSAVYLCASRPNRGPTNYGYTFGSGTRLTVV.

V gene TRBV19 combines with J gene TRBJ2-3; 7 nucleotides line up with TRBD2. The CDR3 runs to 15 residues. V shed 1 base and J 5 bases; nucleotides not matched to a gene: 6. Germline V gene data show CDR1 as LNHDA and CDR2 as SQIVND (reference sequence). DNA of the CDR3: TGTGCCAGTAGTATAGGAGCGGGGATGATAGATACGCAGTATTTT. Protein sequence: CASSIGAGMIDTQYF.

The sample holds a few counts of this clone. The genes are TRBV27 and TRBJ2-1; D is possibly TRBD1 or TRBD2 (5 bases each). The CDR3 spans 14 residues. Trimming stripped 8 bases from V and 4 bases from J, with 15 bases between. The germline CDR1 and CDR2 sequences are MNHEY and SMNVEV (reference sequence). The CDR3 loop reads CASGPGTAYNEQFF. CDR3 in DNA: TGTGCCAGCGGACCCGGGACGGCGTACAATGAGCAGTTCTTC.

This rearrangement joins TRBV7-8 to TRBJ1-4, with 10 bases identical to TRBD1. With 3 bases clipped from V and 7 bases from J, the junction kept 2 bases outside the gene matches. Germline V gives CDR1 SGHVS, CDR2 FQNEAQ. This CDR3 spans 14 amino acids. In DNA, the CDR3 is TGTGCCAGCAGCTTTGGACAGGGGGGTGAAAAACTGTTTTTT. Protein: CASSFGQGGEKLFF.

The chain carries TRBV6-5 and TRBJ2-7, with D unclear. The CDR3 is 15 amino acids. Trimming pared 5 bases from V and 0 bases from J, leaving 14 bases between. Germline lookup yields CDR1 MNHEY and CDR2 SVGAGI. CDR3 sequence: CASSLLAGNSYEQYF. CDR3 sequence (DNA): TGTGCCAGCAGTCTCTTGGCAGGCAACTCCTACGAGCAGTACTTC.

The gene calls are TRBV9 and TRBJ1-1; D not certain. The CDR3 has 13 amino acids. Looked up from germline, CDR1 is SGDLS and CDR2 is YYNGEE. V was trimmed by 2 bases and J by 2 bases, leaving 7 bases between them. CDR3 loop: CASSVTSNTEAFF. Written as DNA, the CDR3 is TGTGCCAGCAGCGTGACAAGTAACACTGAAGCTTTCTTT.

CDR3: CASSHSGRTETQYF. CDR3 coding DNA: TGTGCCAGCAGTCATAGCGGGAGGACAGAGACCCAGTACTTC. The genes are TRBV7-9 and TRBJ2-5; TRBD2 matches at 10 bases. The CDR3 sequence is 14 residues long. CDR1 SEHNR and CDR2 FQNEAQ come from the germline V gene (reference sequence). V shed 6 bases and J 4 bases; nucleotides not matched to a gene: 5.

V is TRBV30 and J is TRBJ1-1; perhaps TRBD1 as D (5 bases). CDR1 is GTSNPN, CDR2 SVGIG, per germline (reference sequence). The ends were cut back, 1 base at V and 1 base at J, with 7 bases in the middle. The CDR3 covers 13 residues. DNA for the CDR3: TGTGCCTGGAGTGGGGGACCGAACACTGAAGCTTTCTTT. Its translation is CAWSGGPNTEAFF.

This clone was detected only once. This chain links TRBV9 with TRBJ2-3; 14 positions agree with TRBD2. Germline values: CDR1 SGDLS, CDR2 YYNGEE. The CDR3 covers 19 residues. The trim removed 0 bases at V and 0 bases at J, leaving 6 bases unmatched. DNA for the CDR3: TGTGCCAGCAGCGTAGAAGGGGGACTAGCGGGGGCTAGCACAGATACGCAGTATTTT. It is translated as CASSVEGGLAGASTDTQYF.

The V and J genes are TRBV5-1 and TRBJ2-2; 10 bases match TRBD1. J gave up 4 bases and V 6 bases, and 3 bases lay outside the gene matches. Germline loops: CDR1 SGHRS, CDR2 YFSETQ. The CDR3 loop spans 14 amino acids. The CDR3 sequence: CASKGQGSTGELFF. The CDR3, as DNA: TGCGCCAGCAAGGGACAGGGGAGCACCGGGGAGCTGTTTTTT. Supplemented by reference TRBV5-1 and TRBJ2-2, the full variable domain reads KAGVTQTPRYLIKTRGQQVTLSCSPISGHRSVSWYQQTPGQGLQFLFEYFSETQRNKGNFPGRFSGRQFSNSRSEMNVSTLELGDSALYLCASKGQGSTGELFFGEGSRLTVL.

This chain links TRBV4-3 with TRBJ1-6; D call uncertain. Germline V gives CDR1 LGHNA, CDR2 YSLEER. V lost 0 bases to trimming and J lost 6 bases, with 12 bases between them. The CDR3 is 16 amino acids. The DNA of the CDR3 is TGCGCCAGCAGCCAAGATGCCACTCTGCCTAATTCACCCCTCCACTTT. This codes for CASSQDATLPNSPLHF.

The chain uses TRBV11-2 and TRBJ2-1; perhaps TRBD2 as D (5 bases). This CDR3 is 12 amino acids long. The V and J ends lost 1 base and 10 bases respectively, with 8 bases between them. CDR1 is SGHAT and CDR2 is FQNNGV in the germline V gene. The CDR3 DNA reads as TGTGCCAGCAGCTTAGTCCGGGGAGAGCAGTTCTTC. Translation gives CASSLVRGEQFF.

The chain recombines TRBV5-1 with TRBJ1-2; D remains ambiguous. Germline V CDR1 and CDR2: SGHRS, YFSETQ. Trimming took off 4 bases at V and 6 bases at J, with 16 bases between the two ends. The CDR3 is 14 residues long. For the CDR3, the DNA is TGCGCCAGCAGCCCCTCTGTGGCCGGCCATGGCTACACCTTC. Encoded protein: CASSPSVAGHGYTF.

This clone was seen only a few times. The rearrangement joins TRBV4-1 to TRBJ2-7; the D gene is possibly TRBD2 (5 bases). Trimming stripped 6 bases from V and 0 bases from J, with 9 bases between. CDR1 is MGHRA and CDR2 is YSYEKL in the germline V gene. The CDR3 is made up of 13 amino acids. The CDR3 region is CASRPGDSYEQYF. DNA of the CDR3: TGCGCCAGCAGGCCCGGGGACTCCTACGAGCAGTACTTC.

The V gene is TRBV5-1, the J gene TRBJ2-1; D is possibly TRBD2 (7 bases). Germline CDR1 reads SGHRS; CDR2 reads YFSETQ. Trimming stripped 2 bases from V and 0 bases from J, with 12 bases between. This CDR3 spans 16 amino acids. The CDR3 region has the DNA TGCGCCAGCAGCTTCGAGGGGGGGAGCTCCTACAATGAGCAGTTCTTC. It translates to CASSFEGGSSYNEQFF.